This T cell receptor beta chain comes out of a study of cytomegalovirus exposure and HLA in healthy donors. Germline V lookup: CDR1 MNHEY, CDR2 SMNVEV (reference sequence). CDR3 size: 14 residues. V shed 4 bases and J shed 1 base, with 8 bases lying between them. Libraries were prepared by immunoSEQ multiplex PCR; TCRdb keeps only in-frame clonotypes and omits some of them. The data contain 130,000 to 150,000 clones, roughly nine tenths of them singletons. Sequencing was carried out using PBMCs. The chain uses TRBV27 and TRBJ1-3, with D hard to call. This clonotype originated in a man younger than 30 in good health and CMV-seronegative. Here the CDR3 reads CASSSGSSGNTIYF. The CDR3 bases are TGTGCCAGCAGTTCGGGAAGTTCTGGAAACACCATATATTTT.